What follows is one T cell receptor (beta chain) and its context. CDR3 size: 17 residues. CDR1 is SGHRS, CDR2 YFSETQ, per germline. V shed 3 bases and J shed 5 bases, with 20 bases lying between them. This sample is drawn from a study of siplizumab effects on memory and regulatory T cells. Profiling relied on immunoSEQ multiplex PCR, and the TCRdb table lists in-frame clones only, not all of them. The sample lists roughly 100,000 clones; more than 85% were seen once. V gene TRBV5-1 combines with J gene TRBJ2-2; tentative D call: TRBD1 (6 bases). Source material: CD4+ T cells sorted from blood. This TCR derives from a human donor in good health. For the CDR3, the DNA is TGCGCCAGCAGCTCGAGAAGGGCAGGGGTCGATACCGGGGAGCTGTTTTTT. Its protein is CASSSRRAGVDTGELFF. Using reference TRBV5-1 and TRBJ2-2 for the parts outside the CDR3, the full variable domain is KAGVTQTPRYLIKTRGQQVTLSCSPISGHRSVSWYQQTPGQGLQFLFEYFSETQRNKGNFPGRFSGRQFSNSRSEMNVSTLELGDSALYLCASSSRRAGVDTGELFFGEGSRLTVL.